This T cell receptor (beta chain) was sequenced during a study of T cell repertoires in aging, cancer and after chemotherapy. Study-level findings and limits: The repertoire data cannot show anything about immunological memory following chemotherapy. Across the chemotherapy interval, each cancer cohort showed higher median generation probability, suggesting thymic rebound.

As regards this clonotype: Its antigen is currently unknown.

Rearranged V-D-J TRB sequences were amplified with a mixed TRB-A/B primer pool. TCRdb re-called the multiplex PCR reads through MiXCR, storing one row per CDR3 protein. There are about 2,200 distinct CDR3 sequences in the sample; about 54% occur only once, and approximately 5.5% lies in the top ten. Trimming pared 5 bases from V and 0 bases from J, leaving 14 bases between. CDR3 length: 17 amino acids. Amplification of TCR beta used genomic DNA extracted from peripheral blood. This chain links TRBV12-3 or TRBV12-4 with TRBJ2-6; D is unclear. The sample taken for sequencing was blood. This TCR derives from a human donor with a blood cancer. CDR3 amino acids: CASSPLGRTSGANVLTF. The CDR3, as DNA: TGTGCCAGCAGTCCCCTGGGTCGGACCTCTGGGGCCAACGTCCTGACTTTC.